The 29 T cell receptor beta chains listed next were all sequenced from one sample in a study of cytomegalovirus exposure and HLA in healthy donors (dated by TCRdb to about 2017). The library was built by means of the immunoSEQ multiplex PCR assay. The table comes from immuneACCESS by way of TCRdb, which keeps in-frame sequences with V and J called. Part of the clones is missing from these tables; in studies checked, under half for an unresolved V gene and the rest for unknown reasons. This sample is represented by some 130,000 clones; about 94% of them were singletons. Together, the top ten hold roughly 1.9% of the sample. The specimen was PBMCs. The receptors were gathered from a man between 18 and 29 years old in good health and CMV-seropositive.

The rearrangement joins TRBV12-2 to TRBJ2-7; TRBD1, as called in the table, went unchecked against the DNA. TRBV12-2 is flagged as a pseudogene. This CDR3 is 15 amino acids long. The CDR3 DNA reads TGTGCAAGTCGCTTAGCGCGACAGGGTCCCTACGAGCAGTACTTC. Translating gives CASRLARQGPYEQYF.

This rearrangement joins TRBV2 to TRBJ1-6; D uncertain. The CDR3 is made up of 17 amino acids. Trimming left V 0 bases short and J 0 bases short, with 9 bases between. The germline gives CDR1 SNHLY, CDR2 FYNNEI. This CDR3 reads CASSEAPGNSYNSPLHF. The CDR3 DNA sequence: TGTGCCAGCAGTGAAGCGCCGGGGAACTCCTATAATTCACCCCTCCACTTT.

This chain connects TRBV7-9 to TRBJ1-1, with 10 bases identical to TRBD1. Germline CDR1 and CDR2: SEHNR and FQNEAQ (reference sequence). With V trimmed by 1 base and J by 6 bases, 8 bases remained unmatched. This CDR3 contains 16 residues. Here the CDR3 DNA reads TGTGCCAGCAGCTTAGAGCACGGACAGGGGGTCCCTGAAGCTTTCTTT. Translated, it gives CASSLEHGQGVPEAFF.

This chain connects TRBV5-6 to TRBJ1-1, with 8 positions matching TRBD1. Germline CDR1 and CDR2: SGHDT and YYEEEE. V shed 4 bases and J 9 bases; nucleotides not matched to a gene: 11. The CDR3 loop spans 14 amino acids. For the CDR3, the DNA is TGTGCCAGCAGCAACAGGGGGGGGGAACCTAAAGCTTTCTTT. Translation gives CASSNRGGEPKAFF.

The chain links TRBV5-1 to TRBJ1-4; D is unresolved. Trimming removed 0 bases at V and 5 bases at J, with 8 bases between. The CDR3 extends over 14 amino acids. Germline CDR1 and CDR2: SGHRS and YFSETQ. DNA for the CDR3: TGCGCCAGCAGCTTGGCCGGTACGAATGAAAAACTGTTTTTT. Translated, it gives CASSLAGTNEKLFF.

The chain employs TRBV19 and TRBJ2-2; TRBD1 might be the D (6 bases). Trimming shortened V by 7 bases and J by 3 bases, and 12 bases separated the two germline ends. Germline CDR1 reads LNHDA; CDR2 reads SQIVND (reference sequence). The CDR3 sequence is 14 residues long. Here the CDR3 DNA reads TGTGCCAGTAATCCGGGACACCACACCGGGGAGCTGTTTTTT. Encoded protein: CASNPGHHTGELFF.

The chain uses TRBV7-8 and TRBJ2-1, with 13 nucleotides matching TRBD2. Trimming took 0 bases from V and 6 from J; bases not matched to a gene: 2. Per germline, CDR1 SGHVS and CDR2 FQNEAQ. CDR3 size: 16 residues. The CDR3 DNA follows: TGTGCCAGCAGCTTAGCAGGACTAGCGGGAGTCAATGAGCAGTTCTTC. This gives the protein CASSLAGLAGVNEQFF.

This sequence joins TRBV6-1 and TRBJ1-1, with 12 bases lining up with TRBD1. Losses at the gene ends were 4 bases for V and 5 bases for J; bases not matched to a gene: 5. The CDR3 runs 15 residues. The germline V gene encodes CDR1 MNHNS and CDR2 SASEGT. The CDR3 sequence: CASSGDRGLGTEAFF. The CDR3 DNA sequence: TGTGCCAGCAGTGGGGACAGGGGGCTAGGGACTGAAGCTTTCTTT.

This chain uses TRBV27 with TRBJ1-1; maybe TRBD1 (5 bases). Looked up from germline, CDR1 is MNHEY and CDR2 is SMNVEV (reference sequence). Trimming removed 2 bases at V and 5 bases at J, with 12 bases between. This CDR3 is 14 amino acids long. The CDR3 DNA follows: TGTGCCAGCAGTTTAACCAGGGTTGGAACTGAAGCTTTCTTT. It encodes CASSLTRVGTEAFF.

This chain joins TRBV30 and TRBJ2-1, with TRBD2 matching over 7 bases. Germline CDR1 and CDR2: GTSNPN and SVGIG (reference sequence). J gave up 5 bases and V 2 bases, and 9 bases lay outside the gene matches. CDR3 length: 15 residues. CDR3 loop: CAWSPLAGDDNEQFF. In nucleotides, the CDR3 is TGTGCCTGGAGTCCCCTGGCGGGGGATGACAATGAGCAGTTCTTC.

This chain connects TRBV5-6 to TRBJ2-7, with D perhaps matching TRBD1 (6 bases). CDR1 is SGHDT and CDR2 is YYEEEE in the germline V gene. This CDR3 contains 14 residues. V lost 3 bases and J 2 bases, leaving 12 bases between the germline ends. The chain's CDR3 is CASSSRQDPYEQYF. Written as DNA, the CDR3 is TGTGCCAGCAGCTCTCGACAGGATCCCTACGAGCAGTACTTC.

This chain uses TRBV4-2 with TRBJ2-1, with 8 bases that match TRBD2. This CDR3 comprises 19 residues. V lost 4 bases and J lost 4; bases outside the gene matches: 18. Germline V CDR1 and CDR2: LGHNA, YNFKEQ. CDR3 coding DNA: TGTGCCAGCAGCCGAACACAAGAGACCGCGAGCGGGAGTTACAATGAGCAGTTCTTC. It encodes CASSRTQETASGSYNEQFF.

The gene calls are TRBV9 and TRBJ1-5; 10 nucleotides match TRBD1. CDR3 size: 15 residues. The V gene's germline CDR1 is SGDLS and CDR2 YYNGEE. V trimming: 3 bases; J trimming: 4 bases; junction bases outside the gene matches: 4. CDR3 coding DNA: TGTGCCAGCAGCGGGGGACAGGGGCTAAATCAGCCCCAGCATTTT. Translating gives CASSGGQGLNQPQHF.

The chain employs TRBV28 and TRBJ1-1; D remains ambiguous. CDR3 size: 16 residues. V was clipped by 2 bases and J by 5 bases, with 18 bases between them. Germline V gives CDR1 MDHEN, CDR2 SYDVKM. DNA for the CDR3: TGTGCCAGCAGTTTAACGGCCATCAAGGCTAGGACTGAAGCTTTCTTT. This sequence encodes CASSLTAIKARTEAFF.

The rearrangement links TRBV25-1 to TRBJ2-1; possible D gene TRBD2, 5 bases. Germline CDR1 MGHDK, CDR2 SYGVNS. Deletions cut 7 bases from V and 5 bases from J, with 12 bases between. The CDR3 consists of 13 residues. The CDR3 here is CASKEGSNNEQFF. CDR3 DNA: TGTGCCAGCAAAGAGGGTTCCAACAATGAGCAGTTCTTC.

The V call is TRBV5-5, the J call TRBJ1-2; D uncertain. Germline V CDR1 and CDR2: SGHKS, YYEKEE (reference sequence). V was shortened by 4 bases and J by 4 bases, with 5 bases between the two germline ends. The CDR3 is 11 amino acids. The CDR3 region is CASSHSYGYTF. CDR3 DNA sequence: TGTGCCAGCAGCCACAGCTATGGCTACACCTTC.

This chain links TRBV25-1 with TRBJ2-7, with 7 positions matching TRBD2. The germline gives CDR1 MGHDK, CDR2 SYGVNS. J gave up 3 bases and V 1 base, and 6 bases lay outside the gene matches. CDR3 length: 15 amino acids. The CDR3 bases are TGTGCCAGCAGTGAATCTGGGGGGGAGCTCTACGAGCAGTACTTC. This gives the protein CASSESGGELYEQYF.

The CDR3 nucleotides read TGTGCCAGCTCACCCCCTTTGGCCCCTAGCTACGAGCAGTACTTC. This sequence encodes CASSPPLAPSYEQYF. This chain links TRBV18 with TRBJ2-7; no firm D call. There are 15 residues in the CDR3. In germline, CDR1 is KGHSH, CDR2 LQKENI. Trimming left V 3 bases short and J 3 bases short, with 15 bases between.

The chain joins TRBV5-1 to TRBJ2-5; 13 nucleotides agree with TRBD2. Losses at the gene ends were 4 bases for V and 9 bases for J; bases not matched to a gene: 12. The CDR3 is 16 amino acids. Germline V lookup: CDR1 SGHRS, CDR2 YFSETQ. Here the CDR3 DNA reads TGCGCCAGCAGCCCCCCACTAGCGGGAGGGCCAGGGGCCCAGTACTTC. This translates into CASSPPLAGGPGAQYF.

The chain has TRBV28 and TRBJ1-2; D call uncertain. CDR1 and CDR2 (germline): MDHEN, SYDVKM. This CDR3 spans 12 amino acids. Trimming cost V 5 bases and J 8 bases, with 12 bases left between them. CDR3 amino acids: CASSAILLGYTF. The CDR3 DNA follows: TGTGCCAGCAGTGCTATTCTTTTGGGCTACACCTTC.

The genes are TRBV11-1 and TRBJ2-7, with D possibly TRBD2 on 6 matching bases. CDR1 and CDR2 (germline): SGHAT, FQDESV (reference sequence). This CDR3 has 17 residues. Trimming left V 5 bases short and J 3 bases short, with 23 bases between. The CDR3, as DNA: TGTGCCAGCAGCCTCGGGTCGTATCGGGACTCGGACTACGAGCAGTACTTC. It yields the protein CASSLGSYRDSDYEQYF.

The CDR3 nucleotides read TGTGCCTGGAGTGTCGGCAGTACGGGAGAGACCCAGTACTTC. Its translation is CAWSVGSTGETQYF. This rearrangement joins TRBV30 to TRBJ2-5; D gene ambiguous. The CDR3 has 14 residues. The germline CDR1 and CDR2 sequences are GTSNPN and SVGIG (reference sequence). The V end lost 0 bases, the J end lost 4 bases, and 12 bases lay between the germline ends.

The chain carries TRBV18 and TRBJ2-5, with 9 nucleotides matching TRBD2. Germline trimming cut 1 base from V and 5 bases from J; bases unmatched to any gene: 5. CDR3 length: 15 residues. Germline CDR1 KGHSH, CDR2 LQKENI. The chain's CDR3 is CASSPLAGDAETQYF. As DNA, the CDR3 is TGTGCCAGCTCACCACTAGCGGGAGATGCGGAGACCCAGTACTTC. Variable domain in full (rest from reference TRBV18 and TRBJ2-5): NAGVMQNPRHLVRRRGQEARLRCSPMKGHSHVYWYRQLPEEGLKFMVYLQKENIIDESGMPKERFSAEFPKEGPSILRIQQVVRGDSAAYFCASSPLAGDAETQYFGPGTRLLVL.

The CDR3 region is CSVEVSRGLAFF. DNA of the CDR3: TGCAGCGTTGAAGTTTCCAGGGGTTTAGCTTTCTTT. J is TRBJ1-1 and V is TRBV29-1; D perhaps matches TRBD1 (6 bases). The germline V gene has CDR1 SQVTM and CDR2 ANQGSEA. CDR3 length: 12 amino acids. V lost 1 base and J 10 bases, leaving 13 bases between the germline ends.

Here the CDR3 DNA reads TGTGCCAGCAGTGGGGACTGGGGGGAGACCCAGTACTTC. It is translated as CASSGDWGETQYF. The rearrangement uses TRBV2 and TRBJ2-5, with D perhaps matching TRBD2 (6 bases). The germline gives CDR1 SNHLY, CDR2 FYNNEI. The CDR3 covers 13 residues. With 4 bases removed from V and 5 bases from J, the gap between germline ends came to 11 bases.

A single count supports this clone. CDR3 nucleotide sequence: TGTGCCAGCAGTTTTTCGGCAGGGGGAGAGACCCAGTACTTC. This translates into CASSFSAGGETQYF. V is TRBV28 and J is TRBJ2-5; TRBD1 matches 7 bases. Trimming took 3 bases from V and 4 from J; bases not matched to a gene: 5. Germline V gives CDR1 MDHEN, CDR2 SYDVKM. CDR3 length equals 14 residues.

J is TRBJ2-1 and V is TRBV28; 8 positions agree with TRBD2. The CDR3 sequence is 13 residues long. The V gene's germline CDR1 is MDHEN and CDR2 SYDVKM. V was clipped by 7 bases and J by 2 bases; unmatched bases: 1. The CDR3: CASTGGAYNEQFF. CDR3 coding DNA: TGTGCCAGCACCGGGGGGGCCTACAATGAGCAGTTCTTC.

As for this clone: This sample also contains other DNA sequences that code for the same CDR3. The chain combines TRBV19 with TRBJ1-1; D remains unclear. V was pared by 1 base and J by 0 bases, with 6 bases between. CDR1 and CDR2 from the germline V gene are LNHDA and SQIVND (reference sequence). The CDR3 consists of 14 residues. CDR3 sequence: CASSIGQMNTEAFF. The CDR3 DNA follows: TGTGCCAGTAGTATAGGTCAGATGAACACTGAAGCTTTCTTT.

CDR3 nucleotide sequence: TGTGCCAGCACGGACCAGGGAGGTCAGCCCCAGCATTTT. Residues: CASTDQGGQPQHF. This chain uses TRBV2 with TRBJ1-5; D possibly corresponds to TRBD1 (5 bases). This CDR3 has 13 amino acids. Germline V gene lookup returns CDR1 SNHLY and CDR2 FYNNEI. Deletions cut 7 bases from V and 6 bases from J, with 13 bases between. The whole variable domain, remainder taken from reference TRBV2 and TRBJ1-5, is EPEVTQTPSHQVTQMGQEVILRCVPISNHLYFYWYRQILGQKVEFLVSFYNNEISEKSEIFDDQFSVERPDGSNFTLKIRSTKLEDSAMYFCASTDQGGQPQHFGDGTRLSIL.